The present T cell receptor beta chain was sequenced within a study of T cell changes during pregnancy in multiple sclerosis. Measured with immunoSEQ multiplex PCR; TCRdb has only the in-frame clones, and not every one. The table lists 20,000 to 25,000 clones, about 85% of them singletons, with approximately 14% in the top ten. The input for sequencing was CD8+ T cells from peripheral blood mononuclear cells, taken in the first trimester of pregnancy. This sequence was found in a female donor in good health, enrolled as a control in a pregnancy study.

CDR3 bases: TGTGCCAGTAGTATACATGGAGGGTCGAACACCGGGGAGCTGTTTTTT. This translates into CASSIHGGSNTGELFF. The rearrangement joins TRBV19 to TRBJ2-2; D may be TRBD2 (6 bases). This CDR3 is built from 16 residues. The V gene's germline CDR1 is LNHDA and CDR2 SQIVND (reference sequence). Trimming took off 2 bases at V and 0 bases at J, with 10 bases between the two ends.